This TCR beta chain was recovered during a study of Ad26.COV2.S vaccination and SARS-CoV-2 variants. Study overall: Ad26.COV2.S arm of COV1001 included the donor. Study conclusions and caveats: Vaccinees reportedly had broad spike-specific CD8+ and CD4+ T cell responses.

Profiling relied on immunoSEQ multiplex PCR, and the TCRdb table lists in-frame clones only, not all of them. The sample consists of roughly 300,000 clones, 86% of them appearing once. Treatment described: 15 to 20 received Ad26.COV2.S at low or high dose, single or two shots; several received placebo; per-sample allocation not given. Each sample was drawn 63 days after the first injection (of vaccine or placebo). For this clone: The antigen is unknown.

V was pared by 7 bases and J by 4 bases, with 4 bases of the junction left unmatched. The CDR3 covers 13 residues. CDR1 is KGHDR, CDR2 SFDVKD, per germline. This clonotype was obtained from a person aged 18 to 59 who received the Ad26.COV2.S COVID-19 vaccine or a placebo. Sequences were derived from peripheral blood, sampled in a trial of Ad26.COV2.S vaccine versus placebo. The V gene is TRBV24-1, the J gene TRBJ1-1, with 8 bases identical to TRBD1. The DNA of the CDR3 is TGTGCCACCAGACAGGGGGGGAGCACTGAAGCTTTCTTT. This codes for CATRQGGSTEAFF.